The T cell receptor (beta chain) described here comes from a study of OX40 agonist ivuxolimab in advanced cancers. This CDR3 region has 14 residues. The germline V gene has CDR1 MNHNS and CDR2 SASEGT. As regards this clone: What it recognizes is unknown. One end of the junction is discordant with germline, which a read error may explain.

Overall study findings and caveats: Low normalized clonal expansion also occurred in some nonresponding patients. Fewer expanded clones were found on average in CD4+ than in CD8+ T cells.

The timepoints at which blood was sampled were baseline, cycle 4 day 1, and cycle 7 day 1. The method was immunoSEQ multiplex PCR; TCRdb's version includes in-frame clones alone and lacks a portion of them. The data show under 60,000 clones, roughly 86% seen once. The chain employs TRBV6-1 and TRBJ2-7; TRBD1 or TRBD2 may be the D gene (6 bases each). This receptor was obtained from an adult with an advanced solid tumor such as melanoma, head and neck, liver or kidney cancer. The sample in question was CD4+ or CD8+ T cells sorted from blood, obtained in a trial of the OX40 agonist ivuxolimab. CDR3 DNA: TGTGCCAGCAGAGAAGACAGGAAGGGACTCGAGCAGTACTTC. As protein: CASREDRKGLEQYF.